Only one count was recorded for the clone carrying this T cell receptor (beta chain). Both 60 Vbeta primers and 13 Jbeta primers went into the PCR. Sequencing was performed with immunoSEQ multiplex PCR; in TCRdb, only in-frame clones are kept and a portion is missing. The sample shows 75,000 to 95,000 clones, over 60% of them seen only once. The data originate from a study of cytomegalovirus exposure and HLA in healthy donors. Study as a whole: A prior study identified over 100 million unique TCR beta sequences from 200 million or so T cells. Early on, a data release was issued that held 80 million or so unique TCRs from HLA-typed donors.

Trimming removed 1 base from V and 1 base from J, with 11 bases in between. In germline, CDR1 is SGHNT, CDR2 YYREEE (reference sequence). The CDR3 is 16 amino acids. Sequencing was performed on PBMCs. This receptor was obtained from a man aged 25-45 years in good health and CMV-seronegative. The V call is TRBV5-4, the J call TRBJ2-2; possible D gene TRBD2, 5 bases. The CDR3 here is CASSLHGGGNTGELFF. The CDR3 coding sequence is TGTGCCAGCAGCTTGCATGGTGGAGGGAACACCGGGGAGCTGTTTTTT.